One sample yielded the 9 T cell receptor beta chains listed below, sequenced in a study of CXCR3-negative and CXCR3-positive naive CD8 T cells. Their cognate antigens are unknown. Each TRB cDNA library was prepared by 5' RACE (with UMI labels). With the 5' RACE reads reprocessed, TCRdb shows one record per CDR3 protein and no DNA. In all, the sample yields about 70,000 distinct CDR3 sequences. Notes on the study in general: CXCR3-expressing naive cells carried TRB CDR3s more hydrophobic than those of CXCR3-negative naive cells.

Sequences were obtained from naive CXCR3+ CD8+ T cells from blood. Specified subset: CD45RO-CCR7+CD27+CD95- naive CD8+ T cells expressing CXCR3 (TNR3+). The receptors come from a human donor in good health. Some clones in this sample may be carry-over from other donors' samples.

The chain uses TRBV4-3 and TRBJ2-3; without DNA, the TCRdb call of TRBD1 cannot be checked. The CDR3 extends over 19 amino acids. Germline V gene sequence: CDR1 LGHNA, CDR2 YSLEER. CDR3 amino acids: CASSQERWSIQGRTDTQYF.

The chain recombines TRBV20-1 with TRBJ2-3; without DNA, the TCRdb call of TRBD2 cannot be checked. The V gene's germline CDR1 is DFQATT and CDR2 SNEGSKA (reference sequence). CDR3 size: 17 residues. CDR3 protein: CSARDQASGGFTDTQYF.

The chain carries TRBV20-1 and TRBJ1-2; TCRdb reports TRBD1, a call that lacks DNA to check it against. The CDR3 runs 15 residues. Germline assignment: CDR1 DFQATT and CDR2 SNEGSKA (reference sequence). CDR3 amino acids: CSAENRAGINYGYTF.

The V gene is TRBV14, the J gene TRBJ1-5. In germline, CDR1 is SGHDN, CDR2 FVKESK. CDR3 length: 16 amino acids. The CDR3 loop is CASSQDVQHLNQPQHF.

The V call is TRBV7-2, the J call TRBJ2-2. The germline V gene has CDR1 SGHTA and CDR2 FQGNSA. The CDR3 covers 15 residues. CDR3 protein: CASSLESSYVGELFF.

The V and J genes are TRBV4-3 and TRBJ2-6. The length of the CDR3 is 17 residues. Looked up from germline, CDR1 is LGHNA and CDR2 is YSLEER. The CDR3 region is CASSQASRGSGANVLTF.

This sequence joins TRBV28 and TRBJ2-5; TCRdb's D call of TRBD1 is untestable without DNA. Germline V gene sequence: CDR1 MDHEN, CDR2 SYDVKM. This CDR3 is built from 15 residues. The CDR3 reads CASLPQGGKQETQYF.

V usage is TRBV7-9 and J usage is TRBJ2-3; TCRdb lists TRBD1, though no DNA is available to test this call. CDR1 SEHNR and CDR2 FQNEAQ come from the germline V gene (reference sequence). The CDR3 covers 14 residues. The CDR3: CASSSVGGTDTQYF.

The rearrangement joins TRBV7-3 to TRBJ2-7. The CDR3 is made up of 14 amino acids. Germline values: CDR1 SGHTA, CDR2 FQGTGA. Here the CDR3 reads CASSLLPSTYEQYF. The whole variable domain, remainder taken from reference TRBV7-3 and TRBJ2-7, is GAGVSQTPSNKVTEKGKYVELRCDPISGHTALYWYRQSLGQGPEFLIYFQGTGAADDSGLPNDRFFAVRPEGSVSTLKIQRTERGDSAVYLCASSLLPSTYEQYFGPGTRLTVT.